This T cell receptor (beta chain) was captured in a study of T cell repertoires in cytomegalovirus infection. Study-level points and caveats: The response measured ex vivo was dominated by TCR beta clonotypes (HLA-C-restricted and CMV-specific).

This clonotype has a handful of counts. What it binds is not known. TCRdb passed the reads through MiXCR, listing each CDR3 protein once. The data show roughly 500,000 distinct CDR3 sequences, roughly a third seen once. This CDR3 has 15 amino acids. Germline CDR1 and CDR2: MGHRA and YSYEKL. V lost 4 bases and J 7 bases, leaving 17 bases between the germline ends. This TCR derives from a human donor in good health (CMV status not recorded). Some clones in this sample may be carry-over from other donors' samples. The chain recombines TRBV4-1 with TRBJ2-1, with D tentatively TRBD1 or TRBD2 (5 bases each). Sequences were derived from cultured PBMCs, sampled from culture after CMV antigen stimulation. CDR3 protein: CASSLLTGTLNEQFF. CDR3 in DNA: TGCGCCAGCAGCCTACTGACTGGGACCTTAAATGAGCAGTTCTTC.